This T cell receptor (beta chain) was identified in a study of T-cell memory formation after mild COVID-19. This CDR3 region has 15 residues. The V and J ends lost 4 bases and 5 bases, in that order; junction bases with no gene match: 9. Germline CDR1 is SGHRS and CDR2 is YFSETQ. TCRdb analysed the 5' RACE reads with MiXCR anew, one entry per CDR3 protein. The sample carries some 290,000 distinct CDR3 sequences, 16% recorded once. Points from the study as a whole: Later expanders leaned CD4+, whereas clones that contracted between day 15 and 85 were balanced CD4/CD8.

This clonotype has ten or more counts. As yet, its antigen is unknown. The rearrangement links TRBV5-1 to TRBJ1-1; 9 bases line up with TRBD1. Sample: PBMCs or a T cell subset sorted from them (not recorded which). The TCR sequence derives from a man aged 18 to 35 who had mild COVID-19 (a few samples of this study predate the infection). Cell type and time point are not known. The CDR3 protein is CASSPRTGDMTEAFF. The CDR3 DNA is TGCGCCAGCAGCCCCAGGACAGGGGATATGACTGAAGCTTTCTTT.